The T cell receptor (beta chain) described here comes from a study of identical twins. TCRdb called the 5' RACE reads again in MiXCR, with one record for every CDR3 protein. In the table there are about 570,000 distinct CDR3 sequences, 9.5% to 10% of which are singletons. This clonotype was counted many times. Its target is unknown. This CDR3 is built from 16 residues. Germline lookup yields CDR1 SEHNR and CDR2 FQNEAQ (reference sequence). The V end lost 5 bases, the J end lost 1 base, and 16 bases lay between the germline ends. Study-wide points: Fewer insertions characterized abundant cord blood beta clonotypes, whereas memory repertoires showed none.

Another study also made use of these data, one on yellow fever vaccine responses in identical twins.

The chain recombines TRBV7-9 with TRBJ2-3, with TRBD2 as a possible D gene (6 bases). Specimen: PBMCs. The clonotype originates from a woman aged 18-29 years in good health. For the CDR3, the DNA is TGTGCCAGCAGCCCAAATAGCGGTTCTGGCACAGATACGCAGTATTTT. It is translated as CASSPNSGSGTDTQYF.